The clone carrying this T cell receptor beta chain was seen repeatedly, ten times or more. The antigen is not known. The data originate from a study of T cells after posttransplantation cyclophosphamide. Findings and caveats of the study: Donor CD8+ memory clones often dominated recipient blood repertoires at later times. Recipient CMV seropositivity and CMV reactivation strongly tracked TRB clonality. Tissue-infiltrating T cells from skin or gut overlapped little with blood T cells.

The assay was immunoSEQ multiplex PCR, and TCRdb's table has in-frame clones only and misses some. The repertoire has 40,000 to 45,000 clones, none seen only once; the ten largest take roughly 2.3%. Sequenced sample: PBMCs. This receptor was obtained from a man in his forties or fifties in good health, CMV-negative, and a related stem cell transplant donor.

DNA of the CDR3: TGCGCCAGCAGCCAAGAAGTGGGCGGGAACACAGATACGCAGTATTTT. Amino acid sequence: CASSQEVGGNTDTQYF. The gene calls are TRBV4-3 and TRBJ2-3, with D maybe TRBD2 (6 bases). Trimming left V 0 bases short and J 2 bases short, with 12 bases between. The CDR3 extends over 16 amino acids. Germline loops: CDR1 LGHNA, CDR2 YSLEER.